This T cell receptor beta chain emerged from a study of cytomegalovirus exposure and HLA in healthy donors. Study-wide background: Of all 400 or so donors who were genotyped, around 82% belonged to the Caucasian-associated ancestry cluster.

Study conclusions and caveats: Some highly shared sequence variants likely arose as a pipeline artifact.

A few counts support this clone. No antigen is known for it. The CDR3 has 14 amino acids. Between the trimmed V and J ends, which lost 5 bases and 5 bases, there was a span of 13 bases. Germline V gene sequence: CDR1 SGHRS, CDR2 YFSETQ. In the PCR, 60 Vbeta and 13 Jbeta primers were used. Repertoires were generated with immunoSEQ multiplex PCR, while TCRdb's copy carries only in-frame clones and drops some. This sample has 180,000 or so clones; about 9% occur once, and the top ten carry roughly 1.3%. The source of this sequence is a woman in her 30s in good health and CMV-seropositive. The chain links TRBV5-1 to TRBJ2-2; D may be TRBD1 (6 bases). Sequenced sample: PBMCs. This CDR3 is CASRRTAQTGELFF. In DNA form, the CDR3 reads TGCGCCAGCAGGAGGACAGCCCAAACCGGGGAGCTGTTTTTT.